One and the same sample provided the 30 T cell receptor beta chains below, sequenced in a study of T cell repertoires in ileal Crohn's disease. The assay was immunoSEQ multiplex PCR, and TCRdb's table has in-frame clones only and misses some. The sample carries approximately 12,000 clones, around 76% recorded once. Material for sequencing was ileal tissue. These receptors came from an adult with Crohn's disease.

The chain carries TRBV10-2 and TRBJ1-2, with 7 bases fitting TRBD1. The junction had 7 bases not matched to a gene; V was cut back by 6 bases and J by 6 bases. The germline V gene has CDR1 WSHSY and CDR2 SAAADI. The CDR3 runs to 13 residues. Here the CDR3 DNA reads TGCGCCAGCAGCGGGACAGTGGTGGATGGCTACACCTTC. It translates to CASSGTVVDGYTF.

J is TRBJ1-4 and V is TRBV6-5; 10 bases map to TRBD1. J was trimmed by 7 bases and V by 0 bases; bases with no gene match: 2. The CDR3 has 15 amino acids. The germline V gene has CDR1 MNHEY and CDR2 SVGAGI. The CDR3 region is CASSYSGTGVEKLFF. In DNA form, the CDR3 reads TGTGCCAGCAGTTACTCCGGGACAGGGGTTGAAAAACTGTTTTTT.

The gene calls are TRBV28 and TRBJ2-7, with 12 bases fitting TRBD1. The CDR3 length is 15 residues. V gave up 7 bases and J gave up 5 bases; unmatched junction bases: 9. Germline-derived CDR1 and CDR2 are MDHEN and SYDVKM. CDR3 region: CASNKGTGGYHEQYF. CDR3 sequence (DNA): TGTGCCAGCAATAAAGGGACAGGGGGCTACCACGAGCAGTACTTC.

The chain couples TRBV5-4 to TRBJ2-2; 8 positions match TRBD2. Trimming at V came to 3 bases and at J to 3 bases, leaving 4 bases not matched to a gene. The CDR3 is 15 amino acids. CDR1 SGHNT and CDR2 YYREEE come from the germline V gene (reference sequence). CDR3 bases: TGTGCCAGCAGCTCCAGGCGGGGGGACACCGGGGAGCTGTTTTTT. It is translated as CASSSRRGDTGELFF.

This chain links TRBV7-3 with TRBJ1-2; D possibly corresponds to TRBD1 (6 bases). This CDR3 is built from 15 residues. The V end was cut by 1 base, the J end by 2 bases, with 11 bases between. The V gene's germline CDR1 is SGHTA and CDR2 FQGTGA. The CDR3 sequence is CASSLKAGENYGYTF. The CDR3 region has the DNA TGTGCCAGCAGCTTAAAGGCAGGGGAGAACTATGGCTACACCTTC.

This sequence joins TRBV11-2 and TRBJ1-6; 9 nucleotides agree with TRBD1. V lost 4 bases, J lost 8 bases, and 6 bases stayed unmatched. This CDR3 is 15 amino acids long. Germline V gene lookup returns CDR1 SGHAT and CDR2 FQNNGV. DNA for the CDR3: TGTGCCAGCAGCTCAACAGGGGGCAGAGATTCACCCCTCCACTTT. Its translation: CASSSTGGRDSPLHF.

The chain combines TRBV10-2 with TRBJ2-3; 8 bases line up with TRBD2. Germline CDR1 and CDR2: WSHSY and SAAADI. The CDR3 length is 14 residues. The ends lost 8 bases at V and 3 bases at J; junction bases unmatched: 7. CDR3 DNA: TGCGCCAGCTGCAAAGCGGGGGCGACAGATACGCAGTATTTT. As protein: CASCKAGATDTQYF.

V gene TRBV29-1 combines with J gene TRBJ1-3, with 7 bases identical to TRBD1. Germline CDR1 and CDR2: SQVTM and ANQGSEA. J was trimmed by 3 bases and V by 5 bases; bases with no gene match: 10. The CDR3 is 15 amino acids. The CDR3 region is CSVRTGRVHGNTIYF. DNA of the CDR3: TGCAGCGTTCGGACAGGTCGAGTGCATGGAAACACCATATATTTT.

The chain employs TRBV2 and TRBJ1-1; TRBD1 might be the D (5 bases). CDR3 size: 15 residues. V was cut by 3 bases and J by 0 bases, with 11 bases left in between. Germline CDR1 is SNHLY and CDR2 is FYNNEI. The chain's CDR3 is CASSEEGRMNTEAFF. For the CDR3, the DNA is TGTGCCAGCAGTGAGGAGGGGAGAATGAACACTGAAGCTTTCTTT.

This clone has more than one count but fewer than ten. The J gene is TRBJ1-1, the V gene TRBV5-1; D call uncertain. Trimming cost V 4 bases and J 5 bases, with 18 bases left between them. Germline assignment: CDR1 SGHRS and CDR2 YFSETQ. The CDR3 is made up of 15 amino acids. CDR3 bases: TGCGCCAGCAGCGCACAGTGGGTCGGGAAAACTGAAGCTTTCTTT. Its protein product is CASSAQWVGKTEAFF.

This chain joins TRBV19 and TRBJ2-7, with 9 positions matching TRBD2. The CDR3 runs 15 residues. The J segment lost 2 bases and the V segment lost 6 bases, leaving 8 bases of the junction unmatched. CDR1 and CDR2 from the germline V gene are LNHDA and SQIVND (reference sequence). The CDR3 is CASREAAGGAYEQYF. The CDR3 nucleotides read TGTGCCAGTAGAGAAGCGGCGGGGGGGGCCTACGAGCAGTACTTC.

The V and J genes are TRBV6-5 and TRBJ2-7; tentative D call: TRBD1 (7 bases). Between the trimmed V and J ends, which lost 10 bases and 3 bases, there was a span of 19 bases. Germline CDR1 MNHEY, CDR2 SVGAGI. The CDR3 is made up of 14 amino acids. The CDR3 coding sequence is TGTGCCACCAGACCCCCCCAGGGGGGCTACGAGCAGTACTTC. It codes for CATRPPQGGYEQYF.

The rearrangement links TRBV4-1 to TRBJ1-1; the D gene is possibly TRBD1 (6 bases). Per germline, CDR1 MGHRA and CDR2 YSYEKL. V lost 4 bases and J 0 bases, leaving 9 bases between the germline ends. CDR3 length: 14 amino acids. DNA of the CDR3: TGCGCCAGCAGCCGAGGACAGATGAACACTGAAGCTTTCTTT. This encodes CASSRGQMNTEAFF.

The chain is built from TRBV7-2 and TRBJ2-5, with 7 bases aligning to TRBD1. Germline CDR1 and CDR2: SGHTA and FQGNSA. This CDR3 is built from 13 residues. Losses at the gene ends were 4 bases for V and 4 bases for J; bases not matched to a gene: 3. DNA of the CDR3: TGTGCCAGCAGCTCGAACAGGGGAGAGACCCAGTACTTC. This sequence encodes CASSSNRGETQYF.

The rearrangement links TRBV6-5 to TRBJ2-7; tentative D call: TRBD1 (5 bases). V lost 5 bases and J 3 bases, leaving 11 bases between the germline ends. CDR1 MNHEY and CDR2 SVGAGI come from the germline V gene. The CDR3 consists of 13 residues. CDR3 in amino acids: CASSLTQGYEQYF. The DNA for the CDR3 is TGTGCCAGCAGTCTCACCCAGGGCTACGAGCAGTACTTC.

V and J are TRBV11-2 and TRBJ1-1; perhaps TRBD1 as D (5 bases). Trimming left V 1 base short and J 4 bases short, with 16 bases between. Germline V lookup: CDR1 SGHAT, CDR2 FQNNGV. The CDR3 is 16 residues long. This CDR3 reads CASSLAGGRAVTEAFF. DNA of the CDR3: TGTGCCAGCAGCTTAGCGGGTGGCAGGGCGGTCACTGAAGCTTTCTTT.

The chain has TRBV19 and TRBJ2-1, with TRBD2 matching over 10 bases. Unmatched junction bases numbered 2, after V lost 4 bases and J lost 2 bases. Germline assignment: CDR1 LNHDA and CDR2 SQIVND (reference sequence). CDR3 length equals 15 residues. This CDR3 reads CASSTLAGAYNEQFF. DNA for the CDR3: TGTGCCAGTAGTACCCTAGCGGGGGCCTACAATGAGCAGTTCTTC.

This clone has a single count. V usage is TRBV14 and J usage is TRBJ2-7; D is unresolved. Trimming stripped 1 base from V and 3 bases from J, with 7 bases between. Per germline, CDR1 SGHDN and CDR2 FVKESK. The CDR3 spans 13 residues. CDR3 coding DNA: TGTGCCAGCAGCCAAGCATCACTCTACGAGCAGTACTTC. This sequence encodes CASSQASLYEQYF.

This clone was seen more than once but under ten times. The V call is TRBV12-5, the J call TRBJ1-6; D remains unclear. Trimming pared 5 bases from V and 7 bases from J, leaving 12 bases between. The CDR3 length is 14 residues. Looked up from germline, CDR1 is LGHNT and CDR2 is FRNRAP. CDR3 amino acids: CASGLIQRNSPLHF. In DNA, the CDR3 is TGTGCTAGTGGTCTTATACAGCGGAATTCACCCCTCCACTTT.

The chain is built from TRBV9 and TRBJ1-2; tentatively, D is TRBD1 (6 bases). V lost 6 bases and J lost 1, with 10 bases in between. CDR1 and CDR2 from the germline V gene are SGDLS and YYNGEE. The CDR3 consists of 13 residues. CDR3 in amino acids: CASTRTDNYGYTF. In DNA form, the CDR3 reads TGTGCCAGCACCAGGACAGATAACTATGGCTACACCTTC.

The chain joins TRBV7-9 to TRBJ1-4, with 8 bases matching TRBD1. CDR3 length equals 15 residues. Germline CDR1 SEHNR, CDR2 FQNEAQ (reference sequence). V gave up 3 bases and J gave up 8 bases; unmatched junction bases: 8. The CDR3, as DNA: TGTGCCAGCAGCTTCGGACAGGGCAGAGGGGAAAAACTGTTTTTT. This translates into CASSFGQGRGEKLFF.

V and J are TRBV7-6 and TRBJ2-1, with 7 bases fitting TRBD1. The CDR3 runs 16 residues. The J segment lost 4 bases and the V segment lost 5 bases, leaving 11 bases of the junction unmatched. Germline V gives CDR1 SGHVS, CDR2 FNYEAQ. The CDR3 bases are TGTGCCAGCAGCGCCGTTATGGACAGGAGATACAATGAGCAGTTCTTC. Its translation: CASSAVMDRRYNEQFF.

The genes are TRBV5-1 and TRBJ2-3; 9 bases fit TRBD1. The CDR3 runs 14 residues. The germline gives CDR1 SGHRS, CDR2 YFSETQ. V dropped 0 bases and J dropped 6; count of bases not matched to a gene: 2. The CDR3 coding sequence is TGCGCCAGCAGCTTGGCCGACAGGGGGGATACGCAGTATTTT. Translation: CASSLADRGDTQYF.

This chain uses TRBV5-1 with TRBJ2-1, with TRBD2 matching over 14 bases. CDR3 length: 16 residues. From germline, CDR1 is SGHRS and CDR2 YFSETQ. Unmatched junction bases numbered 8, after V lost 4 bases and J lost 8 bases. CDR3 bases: TGCGCCAGCAGCGTCCTCGGGACTAGCGGGGGTGATGAGCAGTTCTTC. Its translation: CASSVLGTSGGDEQFF.

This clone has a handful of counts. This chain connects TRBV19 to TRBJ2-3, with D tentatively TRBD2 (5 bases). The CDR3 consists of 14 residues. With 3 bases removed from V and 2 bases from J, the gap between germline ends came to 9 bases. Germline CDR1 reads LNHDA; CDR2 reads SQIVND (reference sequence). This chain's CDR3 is CASSIGSSTDTQYF. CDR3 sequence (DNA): TGTGCCAGTAGTATTGGGAGTTCCACAGATACGCAGTATTTT.

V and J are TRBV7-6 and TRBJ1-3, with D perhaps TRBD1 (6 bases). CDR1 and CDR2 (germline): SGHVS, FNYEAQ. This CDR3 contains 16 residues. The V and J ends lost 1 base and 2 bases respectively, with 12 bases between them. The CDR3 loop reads CASSLGGGPPGNTIYF. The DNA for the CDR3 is TGTGCCAGCAGCTTAGGCGGGGGGCCACCTGGAAACACCATATATTTT.

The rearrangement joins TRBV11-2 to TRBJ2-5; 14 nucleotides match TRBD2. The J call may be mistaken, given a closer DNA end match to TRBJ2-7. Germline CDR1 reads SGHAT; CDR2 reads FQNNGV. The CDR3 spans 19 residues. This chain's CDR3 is CASSSFPRLAGGNSYEQYF. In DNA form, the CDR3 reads TGTGCCAGCAGCTCATTTCCAAGACTAGCGGGGGGGAACTCCTACGAGCAGTACTTC.

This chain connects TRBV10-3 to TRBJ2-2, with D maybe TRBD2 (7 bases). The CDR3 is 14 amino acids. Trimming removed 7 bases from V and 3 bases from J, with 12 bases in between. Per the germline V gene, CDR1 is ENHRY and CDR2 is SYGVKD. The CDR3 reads CAIMAGAYTGELFF. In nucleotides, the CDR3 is TGTGCCATCATGGCGGGGGCGTACACCGGGGAGCTGTTTTTT.

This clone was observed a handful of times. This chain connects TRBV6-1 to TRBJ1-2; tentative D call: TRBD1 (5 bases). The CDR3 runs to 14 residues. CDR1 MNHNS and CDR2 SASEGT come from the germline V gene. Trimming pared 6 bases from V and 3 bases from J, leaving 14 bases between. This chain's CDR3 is CASRLDSFDYGYTF. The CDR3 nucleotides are TGTGCCAGCAGGCTAGACAGTTTCGACTATGGCTACACCTTC.

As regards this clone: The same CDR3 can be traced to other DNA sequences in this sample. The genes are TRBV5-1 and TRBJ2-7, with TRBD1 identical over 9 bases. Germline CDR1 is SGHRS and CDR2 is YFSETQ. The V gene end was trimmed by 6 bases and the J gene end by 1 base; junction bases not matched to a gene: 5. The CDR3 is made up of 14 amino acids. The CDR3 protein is CASNSGTGSYEQYF. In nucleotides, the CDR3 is TGCGCCAGCAATTCGGGGACAGGGTCCTACGAGCAGTACTTC.